This entry is about one TCR beta chain. This specimen comes from a study of cytomegalovirus exposure and HLA in healthy donors. The CDR3 is 16 residues long. The germline V gene has CDR1 SGHNT and CDR2 YYREEE (reference sequence). Trimming took 0 bases from V and 7 from J; bases not matched to a gene: 6. Repertoires were generated with immunoSEQ multiplex PCR, while TCRdb's copy carries only in-frame clones and drops some. The data hold fewer than 150,000 clones, with around 88% observed a single time. Specimen: PBMCs. The TCR comes from a woman aged 18-30 years in good health and CMV-seropositive. This rearrangement joins TRBV5-4 to TRBJ1-6; 8 bases fit TRBD1. The CDR3 loop is CASSLVGQGLNSPLHF. The CDR3 DNA is TGTGCCAGCAGCTTGGTTGGACAGGGATTGAATTCACCCCTCCACTTT. Filled out from reference TRBV5-4 and TRBJ1-6, the complete variable domain reads ETGVTQSPTHLIKTRGQQVTLRCSSQSGHNTVSWYQQALGQGPQFIFQYYREEENGRGNFPPRFSGLQFPNYSSELNVNALELDDSALYLCASSLVGQGLNSPLHFGNGTRLTVT.